One and the same sample provided the 21 T cell receptor beta chains below, sequenced in a study of cytomegalovirus exposure and HLA in healthy donors. The PCR ran on 60 Vbeta and 13 Jbeta primers. Sequencing used immunoSEQ multiplex PCR; TCRdb keeps in-frame clones, though not all of them. The sample has tens of thousands of clones; approximately 63% are singletons. Sequencing was carried out using PBMCs. The receptors stem from a woman in her twenties or thirties in good health and CMV-seronegative.

This clone was detected a few times. The chain carries TRBV7-2 and TRBJ2-6; no clear D. This CDR3 has 15 residues. Trimming left V 4 bases short and J 0 bases short, with 7 bases between. Germline V gene lookup returns CDR1 SGHTA and CDR2 FQGNSA. CDR3 coding DNA: TGTGCCAGCAGCTCCCGGAGCTCTGGGGCCAACGTCCTGACTTTC. It encodes CASSSRSSGANVLTF.

The chain couples TRBV19 to TRBJ2-1; 8 bases map to TRBD2. Germline trimming cut 6 bases from V and 7 bases from J; bases unmatched to any gene: 5. Germline assignment: CDR1 LNHDA and CDR2 SQIVND (reference sequence). The CDR3 extends over 13 amino acids. CDR3 region: CASRQPGGNEQFF. CDR3 coding DNA: TGTGCCAGTAGGCAGCCGGGAGGGAATGAGCAGTTCTTC. The whole variable domain, remainder taken from reference TRBV19 and TRBJ2-1, is DGGITQSPKYLFRKEGQNVTLSCEQNLNHDAMYWYRQDPGQGLRLIYYSQIVNDFQKGDIAEGYSVSREKKESFPLTVTSAQKNPTAFYLCASRQPGGNEQFFGPGTRLTVL.

The table lists this clone with a few counts. The CDR3 nucleotides read TGTGCCAGCAGCTGGAGTACGGGGGGCGCGATAGGTGATGAGCAGTTCTTC. It is translated as CASSWSTGGAIGDEQFF. The J gene is TRBJ2-1, the V gene TRBV7-6; the D gene is possibly TRBD2 (7 bases). The V end lost 4 bases, the J end lost 8 bases, and 24 bases lay between the germline ends. The CDR3 has 17 amino acids. Germline loops: CDR1 SGHVS, CDR2 FNYEAQ. Full variable domain (remainder filled in from reference TRBV7-6 and TRBJ2-1): GAGVSQSPRYKVTKRGQDVALRCDPISGHVSLYWYRQALGQGPEFLTYFNYEAQQDKSGLPNDRFSAERPEGSISTLTIQRTEQRDSAMYRCASSWSTGGAIGDEQFFGPGTRLTVL.

With regard to this clone: One end of the junction varies from germline; a read error may be responsible. The chain employs TRBV6-1 and TRBJ2-1; TRBD1 matches 9 bases. Looked up from germline, CDR1 is MNHNS and CDR2 is SASEGT. The CDR3 runs 15 residues. CDR3 loop: CASREDRGGVNEQFF. The CDR3 DNA reads TGTGCCAGCAGGGAAGACAGGGGGGGTGTGAATGAGCAGTTCTTC.

This clone was counted a single time. The chain carries TRBV29-1 and TRBJ2-3; the match to TRBD1 covers 7 bases. The CDR3 runs 13 residues. Trimming took 6 bases from V and 4 from J; bases not matched to a gene: 7. Germline V gene lookup returns CDR1 SQVTM and CDR2 ANQGSEA. The CDR3 here is CSVDRVLADTQYF. CDR3 in DNA: TGCAGCGTAGACAGGGTACTCGCAGATACGCAGTATTTT.

By sample fraction, this clone is medium-sized. The chain links TRBV19 to TRBJ1-2; maybe TRBD1 (5 bases). The V and J ends lost 9 bases and 6 bases respectively, with 20 bases between them. Germline V gene lookup returns CDR1 LNHDA and CDR2 SQIVND (reference sequence). The CDR3 has 14 amino acids. As DNA, the CDR3 is TGTGCCAGCCGTGAAGTAGGGGCTCTAGATGGCTACACCTTC. It encodes CASREVGALDGYTF.

The chain uses TRBV4-1 and TRBJ2-3; 12 nucleotides line up with TRBD2. V shed 1 base and J 6 bases; nucleotides not matched to a gene: 2. The germline gives CDR1 MGHRA, CDR2 YSYEKL. The CDR3 is 15 amino acids. CDR3 region: CASSQGLAGADTQYF. CDR3 nucleotides: TGCGCCAGCAGCCAAGGACTAGCGGGAGCGGATACGCAGTATTTT.

The V gene is TRBV19, the J gene TRBJ2-2, with D maybe TRBD2 (6 bases). CDR1 is LNHDA and CDR2 is SQIVND in the germline V gene (reference sequence). CDR3 size: 13 residues. V was cut by 6 bases and J by 5 bases, with 10 bases left in between. In DNA, the CDR3 is TGTGCCAGTAGGATCGGGGGAACCGGGGAGCTGTTTTTT. As protein: CASRIGGTGELFF.

This rearrangement joins TRBV10-3 to TRBJ2-2; TRBD2 agrees at 7 bases. Trimming removed 3 bases from V and 4 bases from J; junction bases left unmatched: 8. CDR1 and CDR2 from the germline V gene are ENHRY and SYGVKD. The CDR3 has 16 amino acids. CDR3 in amino acids: CAISDPREGGTGELFF. The CDR3 bases are TGTGCCATCAGTGACCCTAGGGAGGGTGGCACCGGGGAGCTGTTTTTT.

The chain carries TRBV28 and TRBJ1-2, with D perhaps matching TRBD1 (5 bases). The CDR3 runs to 12 residues. Per germline, CDR1 MDHEN and CDR2 SYDVKM. V was pared by 6 bases and J by 8 bases, with 13 bases between. The CDR3 DNA reads as TGTGCCAGCAGAGGGGTAGTAGAAGGCTACACCTTC. Amino acids: CASRGVVEGYTF.

The chain joins TRBV6-5 to TRBJ2-7, with 11 bases identical to TRBD2. The ends lost 2 bases at V and 6 bases at J; junction bases unmatched: 6. The CDR3 is 15 amino acids. Germline CDR1 MNHEY, CDR2 SVGAGI. CDR3 sequence reads: CASSYTTSGRSEQYF. The CDR3, as DNA: TGTGCCAGCAGTTACACCACTAGCGGGAGAAGCGAGCAGTACTTC.

This rearrangement joins TRBV7-9 to TRBJ2-1; D is uncertain. Per germline, CDR1 SEHNR and CDR2 FQNEAQ (reference sequence). This CDR3 has 13 amino acids. V lost 3 bases and J lost 0, with 3 bases in between. CDR3 protein: CASSFSSYNEQFF. CDR3 coding DNA: TGTGCCAGCAGCTTCTCCTCCTACAATGAGCAGTTCTTC. Variable domain in full (rest from reference TRBV7-9 and TRBJ2-1): DTGVSQNPRHKITKRGQNVTFRCDPISEHNRLYWYRQTLGQGPEFLTYFQNEAQLEKSRLLSDRFSAERPKGSFSTLEIQRTEQGDSAMYLCASSFSSYNEQFFGPGTRLTVL.

The chain recombines TRBV10-3 with TRBJ2-1; D uncertain. CDR1 and CDR2 (germline): ENHRY, SYGVKD. The CDR3 is made up of 13 amino acids. The germline V and J ends were trimmed by 0 bases and 7 bases, with 7 bases remaining between them. The CDR3: CAISESEWNEQFF. The DNA for the CDR3 is TGTGCCATCAGTGAGTCCGAGTGGAATGAGCAGTTCTTC.

This clone was observed a handful of times. CDR3 sequence reads: CASSYSGRISYEQYF. The CDR3 DNA reads as TGTGCCAGCAGTTACTCGGGCAGGATCTCCTACGAGCAGTACTTC. The chain employs TRBV6-5 and TRBJ2-7; no reliable D call. This CDR3 has 15 residues. CDR1 is MNHEY and CDR2 is SVGAGI in the germline V gene. V was pared by 0 bases and J by 0 bases, with 9 bases between.

The chain joins TRBV2 to TRBJ1-3; 7 positions agree with TRBD1. Germline-derived CDR1 and CDR2 are SNHLY and FYNNEI. The V and J ends lost 8 bases and 4 bases, in that order; junction bases with no gene match: 5. The CDR3 is 13 amino acids. Here the CDR3 DNA reads TGTGCCAGCCAGACAGGGCTCGGAAACACCATATATTTT. It translates to CASQTGLGNTIYF. The complete variable domain, with remaining parts taken from reference TRBV2 and TRBJ1-3, reads EPEVTQTPSHQVTQMGQEVILRCVPISNHLYFYWYRQILGQKVEFLVSFYNNEISEKSEIFDDQFSVERPDGSNFTLKIRSTKLEDSAMYFCASQTGLGNTIYFGEGSWLTVV.

This chain uses TRBV5-1 with TRBJ2-7, with 10 bases fitting TRBD1. The J segment lost 3 bases and the V segment lost 4 bases, leaving 7 bases of the junction unmatched. Germline V gives CDR1 SGHRS, CDR2 YFSETQ. This CDR3 contains 15 residues. The CDR3 sequence: CASSVETGGLYEQYF. As DNA, the CDR3 is TGCGCCAGCAGCGTTGAGACAGGGGGCCTCTACGAGCAGTACTTC.

V is TRBV5-6 and J is TRBJ2-3, with D perhaps matching TRBD1 (5 bases). With 5 bases removed from V and 6 bases from J, the gap between germline ends came to 10 bases. Germline CDR1 is SGHDT and CDR2 is YYEEEE. CDR3 length equals 12 residues. The CDR3 reads CASSFRQDTQYF. As DNA, the CDR3 is TGTGCCAGCAGTTTTAGACAGGATACGCAGTATTTT.

This clone was observed a handful of times. This chain connects TRBV6-1 to TRBJ1-2; D is undetermined. Germline V lookup: CDR1 MNHNS, CDR2 SASEGT. CDR3 size: 16 residues. V gave up 3 bases and J gave up 0 bases, with 14 bases separating them. The CDR3 sequence: CASSEYMTDSNYGYTF. CDR3 nucleotides: TGTGCCAGCAGTGAGTATATGACGGACTCTAACTATGGCTACACCTTC.

In the case of this clone: Other DNA variants within this sample encode the same CDR3. The chain has TRBV5-4 and TRBJ1-2; D perhaps matches TRBD1 (6 bases). The CDR3 has 14 residues. The V and J ends lost 4 bases and 2 bases respectively, with 12 bases between them. Germline-derived CDR1 and CDR2 are SGHNT and YYREEE (reference sequence). The CDR3 protein is CASSAQGINYGYTF. CDR3 bases: TGTGCCAGCAGCGCCCAGGGGATCAACTATGGCTACACCTTC.

This chain joins TRBV5-6 and TRBJ2-5; 9 bases agree with TRBD2. Germline V gene lookup returns CDR1 SGHDT and CDR2 YYEEEE. V shed 4 bases, J shed 2 bases, and the junction held 3 bases outside the gene matches. The CDR3 contains 14 residues. The chain's CDR3 is CASSPAGGQETQYF. The CDR3, as DNA: TGTGCCAGCAGCCCGGCGGGGGGGCAAGAGACCCAGTACTTC.

This clone was found a few times. A junction end diverges from the germline sequence, so it may reflect a read error. This chain connects TRBV7-2 to TRBJ1-2; TRBD1 aligns across 7 bases. Germline-derived CDR1 and CDR2 are SGHTA and FQGNSA. This CDR3 region has 13 residues. The CDR3 loop reads CASSQDRRYGYAF. The DNA for the CDR3 is TGTGCCAGCAGCCAGGACAGGAGATATGGCTACGCCTTC.